Following are 11 T cell receptor beta chains from one sample sequenced in a study of T cell responses to AZD1222 COVID-19 vaccine. The repertoire was sequenced with immunoSEQ multiplex PCR; TCRdb's copy has only in-frame clones and lacks some. The repertoire holds under 150,000 clones, with 90% as singletons. The input for sequencing was peripheral blood, taken on day 0 of AZD1222 vaccination. All receptors come from an adult in good health.

This clone was observed a handful of times. The rearrangement uses TRBV4-3 and TRBJ1-5, with a weak D call TRBD1 (5 bases). The germline CDR1 and CDR2 sequences are LGHNA and YSLEER. The CDR3 loop spans 15 amino acids. Trimming took off 4 bases at V and 11 bases at J, with 21 bases between the two ends. The DNA of the CDR3 is TGCGCCAGCAGCCCCTCCTTTGCGGCTGGGACGACCCAGCATTTT. Protein product: CASSPSFAAGTTQHF.

The chain combines TRBV28 with TRBJ1-3, with 7 nucleotides matching TRBD1. V shed 5 bases and J 3 bases; nucleotides not matched to a gene: 10. This CDR3 comprises 16 residues. CDR1 and CDR2 from the germline V gene are MDHEN and SYDVKM. CDR3 loop: CASSPSGRGHGNTIYF. The CDR3 DNA reads as TGTGCCAGCAGTCCTTCGGGAAGGGGGCATGGAAACACCATATATTTT.

The chain uses TRBV5-8 and TRBJ2-7; 8 bases align to TRBD2. J lost 3 bases, V lost 0 bases, and 5 bases had no gene match. Germline loops: CDR1 SGHTS, CDR2 YDEGEE. The CDR3 is 15 residues long. The CDR3 is CASSLVREGLYEQYF. The CDR3 nucleotides read TGTGCCAGCAGCTTGGTACGGGAGGGCCTCTACGAGCAGTACTTC. The full variable domain, its missing parts supplied by reference TRBV5-8 and TRBJ2-7, is EAGVTQSPTHLIKTRGQQATLRCSPISGHTSVYWYQQALGLGLQFLLWYDEGEERNRGNFPPRFSGRQFPNYSSELNVNALELEDSALYLCASSLVREGLYEQYFGPGTRLTVT.

The chain has TRBV19 and TRBJ1-2, with D perhaps TRBD1 (6 bases). CDR3 length: 14 residues. Germline CDR1 reads LNHDA; CDR2 reads SQIVND (reference sequence). Trimming removed 7 bases at V and 4 bases at J, with 16 bases between. The CDR3, as DNA: TGTGCCAGTACCCAGGAGGGGGGACCCTATGGCTACACCTTC. Translating it yields CASTQEGGPYGYTF.

J is TRBJ2-3 and V is TRBV4-2; 8 nucleotides match TRBD2. The CDR3 runs 16 residues. The V and J ends lost 0 bases and 4 bases, in that order; junction bases with no gene match: 6. CDR1 is LGHNA and CDR2 is YNFKEQ in the germline V gene. CDR3 coding DNA: TGTGCCAGCAGCCAAGATCCAAGCGGGAGTGCAGATACGCAGTATTTT. Its translation: CASSQDPSGSADTQYF.

The J gene is TRBJ1-2, the V gene TRBV4-2; D gene unclear. Germline CDR1 and CDR2: LGHNA and YNFKEQ. The CDR3 extends over 12 amino acids. Trimming pared 0 bases from V and 5 bases from J, leaving 4 bases between. CDR3 sequence reads: CASSQEQYGYTF. As DNA, the CDR3 is TGTGCCAGCAGCCAAGAACAGTATGGCTACACCTTC.

Here the CDR3 reads CASSLDRIAKRQETQYF. CDR3 coding DNA: TGTGCCAGCAGCTTAGATCGGATCGCAAAGAGACAAGAGACCCAGTACTTC. The chain recombines TRBV7-9 with TRBJ2-5; D remains ambiguous. The V gene's germline CDR1 is SEHNR and CDR2 FQNEAQ (reference sequence). The germline V and J ends were trimmed by 1 base and 2 bases, with 17 bases remaining between them. This CDR3 region has 17 residues.

Relative to its sample, this clone is medium-sized. This rearrangement joins TRBV5-4 to TRBJ2-1; D uncertain. The CDR3 consists of 15 residues. V was cut by 4 bases and J by 5 bases, with 16 bases left in between. Germline V gene lookup returns CDR1 SGHNT and CDR2 YYREEE (reference sequence). As DNA, the CDR3 is TGTGCCAGCAGCGGCGGCGGCTCCCCGAACAATGAGCAGTTCTTC. This translates into CASSGGGSPNNEQFF.

The chain employs TRBV27 and TRBJ1-4; possibly TRBD1 for D (5 bases). The germline V and J ends were trimmed by 6 bases and 0 bases, with 8 bases remaining between them. Germline CDR1 MNHEY, CDR2 SMNVEV (reference sequence). The CDR3 consists of 14 residues. Written as DNA, the CDR3 is TGTGCCAGCAGCGGGACGGCAACTAATGAAAAACTGTTTTTT. Translating gives CASSGTATNEKLFF.

The rearrangement uses TRBV5-1 and TRBJ1-1, with 7 positions matching TRBD1. The V gene end was trimmed by 3 bases and the J gene end by 0 bases; junction bases not matched to a gene: 8. The length of the CDR3 is 16 residues. CDR1 and CDR2 (germline): SGHRS, YFSETQ. CDR3: CASSSETGRVNTEAFF. As DNA, the CDR3 is TGCGCCAGCAGCTCTGAGACAGGGAGAGTGAACACTGAAGCTTTCTTT. Looking up the rest from reference TRBV5-1 and TRBJ1-1 gives the full variable domain: KAGVTQTPRYLIKTRGQQVTLSCSPISGHRSVSWYQQTPGQGLQFLFEYFSETQRNKGNFPGRFSGRQFSNSRSEMNVSTLELGDSALYLCASSSETGRVNTEAFFGQGTRLTVV.

This rearrangement joins TRBV4-2 to TRBJ2-7, with 12 bases matching TRBD2. Germline V gene sequence: CDR1 LGHNA, CDR2 YNFKEQ. CDR3 length: 17 amino acids. With V trimmed by 1 base and J by 0 bases, 4 bases remained unmatched. This CDR3 reads CASSQVTSGGSSYEQYF. CDR3 in DNA: TGTGCCAGCAGCCAAGTCACTAGCGGGGGGAGCTCCTACGAGCAGTACTTC.